A few counts support the clone carrying this T cell receptor (beta chain). Germline CDR1 is DFQATT and CDR2 is SNEGSKA (reference sequence). The V end was cut by 0 bases, the J end by 2 bases, with 14 bases between. The CDR3 consists of 15 residues. The data were obtained in a study of T-cell reconstitution after alpha-beta-depleted transplantation in children. Unique molecular identifiers tagged the TCRbeta library. TCRdb re-called the PCR reads with MiXCR, one entry per CDR3 protein. Of some 400,000 distinct CDR3 sequences listed, roughly 20% are singletons. The rearrangement links TRBV20-1 to TRBJ2-7; D is possibly TRBD2 (6 bases). The sequence derives from a human donor who donated a stem cell graft to a child with acute myeloid leukemia. The sequencing here drew on PBMCs from the stem cell graft donor, taken from the stem cell graft. The CDR3 DNA is TGCAGTGCTAGAGATTTTGCGGAGGGAACCTACGAGCAGTACTTC. It codes for CSARDFAEGTYEQYF.